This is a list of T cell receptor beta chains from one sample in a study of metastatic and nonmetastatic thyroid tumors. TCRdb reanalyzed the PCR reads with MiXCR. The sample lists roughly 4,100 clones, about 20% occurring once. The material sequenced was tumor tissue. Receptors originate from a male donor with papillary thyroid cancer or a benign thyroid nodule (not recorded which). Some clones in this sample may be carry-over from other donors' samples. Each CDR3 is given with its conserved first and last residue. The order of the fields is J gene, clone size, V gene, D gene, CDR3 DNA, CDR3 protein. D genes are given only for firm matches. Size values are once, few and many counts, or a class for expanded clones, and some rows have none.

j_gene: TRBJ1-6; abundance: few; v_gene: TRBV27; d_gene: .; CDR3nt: TGTGCCAGCAGTTTCGAACGCAGGTCAAATTCACCCCTCCACTTT; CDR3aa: CASSFERRSNSPLHF
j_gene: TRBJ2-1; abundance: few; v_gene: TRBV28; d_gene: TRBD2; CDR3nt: TGTGCCAGCAGTTTATTTCCGCCGACTAGCGGGAACAATGAGCAGTTCTTC; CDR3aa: CASSLFPPTSGNNEQFF
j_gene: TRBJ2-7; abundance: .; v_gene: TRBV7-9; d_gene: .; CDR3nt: TGTGCCAGCAGCCGCGTCGAGGACTACGAGCAGTACTTC; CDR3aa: CASSRVEDYEQYF
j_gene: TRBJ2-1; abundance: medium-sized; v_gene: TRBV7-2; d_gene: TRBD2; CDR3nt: TGTGCCAGCAGCCTTCTGATGACTAGCCTGTTCTTC; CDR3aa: CASSLLMTSLFF
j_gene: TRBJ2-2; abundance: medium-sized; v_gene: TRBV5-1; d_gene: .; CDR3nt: TGCGCCAGCAGCCCCGGGGGTCCCACCGGGGAGCTGTTTTTT; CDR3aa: CASSPGGPTGELFF
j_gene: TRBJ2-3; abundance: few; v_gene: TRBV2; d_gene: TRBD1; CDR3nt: TGTGCCAGTAGCCGGGACAGGGGGCCAGATACGCAGTATTTT; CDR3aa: CASSRDRGPDTQYF
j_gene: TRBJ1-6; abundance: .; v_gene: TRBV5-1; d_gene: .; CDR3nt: TGCGCCAGCAGCCAGGACTCAGGGAGGTTGGGTTCACCCCTCCACTTT; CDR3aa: CASSQDSGRLGSPLHF
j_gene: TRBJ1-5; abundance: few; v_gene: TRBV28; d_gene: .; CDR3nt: TGTGCCACCCGAAAGTGGTCTCAGGGGCAGCCCCAGCATTTT; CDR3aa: CATRKWSQGQPQHF
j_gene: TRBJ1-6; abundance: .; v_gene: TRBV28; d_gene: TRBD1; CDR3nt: TGTGCCAGCAGGCCCCGGGACAGTAATTCACCCCTCCACTTT; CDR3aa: CASRPRDSNSPLHF
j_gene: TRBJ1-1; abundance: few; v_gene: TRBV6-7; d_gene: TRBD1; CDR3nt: TGTGCCAACAGTTTCAGGGGGCAGATAAACCCATACTACCGTGAAGCTTTCTTT; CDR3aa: CANSFRGQINPYYREAFF
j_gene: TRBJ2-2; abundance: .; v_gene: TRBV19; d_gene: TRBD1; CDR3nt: TGTGCCAGTAGTATTGCGACAGGGGCCCCGAACACCGGGGAGCTGTTTTTT; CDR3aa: CASSIATGAPNTGELFF
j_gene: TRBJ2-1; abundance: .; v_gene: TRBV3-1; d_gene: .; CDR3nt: TGTGCCAGCAGCCGAACCTCAGGGGCAAATGAGCAGTTCTTC; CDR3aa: CASSRTSGANEQFF
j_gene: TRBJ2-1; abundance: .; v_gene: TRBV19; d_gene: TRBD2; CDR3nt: TGTGCCAGTAGTATCCTAGCGGGAGGCACCTACAATGAGCAGTTCTTC; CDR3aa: CASSILAGGTYNEQFF
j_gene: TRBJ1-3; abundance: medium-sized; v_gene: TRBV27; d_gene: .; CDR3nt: TGTGCCACCCCCTTCCGGGAGGGGACTAATGGAAACACCATATATTTT; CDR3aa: CATPFREGTNGNTIYF
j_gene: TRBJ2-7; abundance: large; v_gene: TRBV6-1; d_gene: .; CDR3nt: TGTGCCAGCAGCGGACAGCCGTACCCCTCCTACGAGCAGTACTTC; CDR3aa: CASSGQPYPSYEQYF
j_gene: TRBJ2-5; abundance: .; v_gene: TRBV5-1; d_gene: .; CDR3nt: TGCGCCAGCAGCCCCGGCATGTTACAAGAGACCCAGTACTTC; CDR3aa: CASSPGMLQETQYF
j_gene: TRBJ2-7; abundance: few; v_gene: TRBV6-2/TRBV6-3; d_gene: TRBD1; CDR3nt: TGTGCCAGCAGTTACATTGGACAGGGCTCCAACGAGCAGTACTTC; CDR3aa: CASSYIGQGSNEQYF
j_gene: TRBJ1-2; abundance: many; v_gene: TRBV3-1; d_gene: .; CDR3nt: TGTGCCAGCAGCCAAGGGTACAGGGAGTCGGGCTACACCTTC; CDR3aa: CASSQGYRESGYTF
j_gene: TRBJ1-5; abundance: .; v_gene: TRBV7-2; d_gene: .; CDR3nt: TGTGCCAGCAGCCCCCGAGGGGAAAACAATCAGCCCCAGCATTTT; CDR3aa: CASSPRGENNQPQHF
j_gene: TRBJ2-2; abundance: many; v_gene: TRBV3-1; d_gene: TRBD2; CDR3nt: TGTGCCAGCAGCCAAGATCTCCTAGCGGGAGTTCGCGGGGAGCTGTTTTTT; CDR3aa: CASSQDLLAGVRGELFF
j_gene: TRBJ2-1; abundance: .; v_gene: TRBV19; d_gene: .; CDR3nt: TGTGCCAGTATGCCCCGGGACGGGAGTAGTGAGCAGTTCTTC; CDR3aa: CASMPRDGSSEQFF
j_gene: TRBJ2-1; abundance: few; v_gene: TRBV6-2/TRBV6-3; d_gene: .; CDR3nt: TGTGCCAGCAGTTACGGGCGCCCCTCCTACAATGAGCAGTTCTTC; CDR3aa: CASSYGRPSYNEQFF
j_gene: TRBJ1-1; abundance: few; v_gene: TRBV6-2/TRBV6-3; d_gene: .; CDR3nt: TGTGCCAGCAGTTCCTGGGGAACTGAAGCTTTCTTT; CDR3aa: CASSSWGTEAFF
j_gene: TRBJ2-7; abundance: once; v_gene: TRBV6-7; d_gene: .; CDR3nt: .; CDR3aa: CACSARAYEQYF
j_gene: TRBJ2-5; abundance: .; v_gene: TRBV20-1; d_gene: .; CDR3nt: TGCAGTGCTAGGGGGTTTCAAGAGACCCAGTACTTC; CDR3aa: CSARGFQETQYF
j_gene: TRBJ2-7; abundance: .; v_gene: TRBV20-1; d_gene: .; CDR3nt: TGCAGTGCCAATAGGGCAAGACAAAGCTCCTACGAGCAGTACTTC; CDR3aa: CSANRARQSSYEQYF
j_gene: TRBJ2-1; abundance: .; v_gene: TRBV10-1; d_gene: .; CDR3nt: TGCGCCAGCAGTGAACAGGGATACAATGAGCAGTTCTTC; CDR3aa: CASSEQGYNEQFF
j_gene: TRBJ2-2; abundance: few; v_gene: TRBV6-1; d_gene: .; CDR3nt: TGTGCCAGCGCCTCAATGAACACCGGGGAGCTGTTTTTT; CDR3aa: CASASMNTGELFF
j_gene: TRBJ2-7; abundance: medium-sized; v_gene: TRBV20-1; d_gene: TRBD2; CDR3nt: TGCAGTGCTGAACCGGGACTAGATCGCGCCGAGCAGTACTTC; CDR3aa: CSAEPGLDRAEQYF
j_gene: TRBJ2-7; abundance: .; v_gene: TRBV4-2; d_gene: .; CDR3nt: TGTGCCAGCACCCAAGGGGACAACTACGAGCAGTACTTC; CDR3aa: CASTQGDNYEQYF
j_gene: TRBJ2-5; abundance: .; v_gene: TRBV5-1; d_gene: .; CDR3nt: TGCGCCAGCACGACGTCGCAGACCCAGTACTTC; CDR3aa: CASTTSQTQYF
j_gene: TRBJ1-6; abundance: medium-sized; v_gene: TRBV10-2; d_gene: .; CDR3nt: TGCGCCAGCAGTGAAAGGACGGTAAATTCACCCCTCCACTTT; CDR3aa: CASSERTVNSPLHF
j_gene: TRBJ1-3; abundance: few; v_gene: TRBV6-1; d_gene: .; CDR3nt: TGTGCCAGCAGGACAACAGGTTCTGGAAACACCATATATTTT; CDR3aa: CASRTTGSGNTIYF
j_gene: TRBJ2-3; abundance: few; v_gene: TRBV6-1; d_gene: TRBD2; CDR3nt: TGTGCCAGCAGTGAACTAGCGGGAGGGCCAGATACGCAGTATTTT; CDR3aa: CASSELAGGPDTQYF
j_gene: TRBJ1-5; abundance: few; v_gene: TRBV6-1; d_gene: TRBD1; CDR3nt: TGTGCCAGCACCCCACTGGACAGGGAAGGTCAGCCCCAGCATTTT; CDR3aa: CASTPLDREGQPQHF
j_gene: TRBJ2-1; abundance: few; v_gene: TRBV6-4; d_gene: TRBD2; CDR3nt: TGTGCCAGCAGTGGGACTAGCGGGAACAATGAGCAGTTCTTC; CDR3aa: CASSGTSGNNEQFF
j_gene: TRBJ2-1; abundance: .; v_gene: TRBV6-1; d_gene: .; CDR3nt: TGTGCCAGCGCGGACACCTACAATGAGCAGTTCTTC; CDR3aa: CASADTYNEQFF
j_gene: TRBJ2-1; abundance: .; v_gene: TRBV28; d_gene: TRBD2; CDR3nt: TGTGCCAGCAGAAATAGCGGGAGTTGGAATGAGCAGTTCTTC; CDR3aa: CASRNSGSWNEQFF
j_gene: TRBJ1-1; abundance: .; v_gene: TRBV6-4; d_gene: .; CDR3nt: TGTGCCAGCAGTGACCGGGGAATGAACACTGAAGCTTTCTTT; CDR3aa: CASSDRGMNTEAFF
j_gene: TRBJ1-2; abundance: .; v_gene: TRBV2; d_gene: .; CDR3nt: TGTGCCAGCAGGGAGAACAGCGTCTATGGCTACACCTTC; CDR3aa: CASRENSVYGYTF
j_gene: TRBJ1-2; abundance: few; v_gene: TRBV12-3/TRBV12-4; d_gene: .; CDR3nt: TGTGCCAGCAGCCGGGGAGCGGGCTACACCTTC; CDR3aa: CASSRGAGYTF
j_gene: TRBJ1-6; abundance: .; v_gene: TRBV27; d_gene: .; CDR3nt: TGTGCCAGCAAGAGCTCCTATAATTCACCCCTACACTTT; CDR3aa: CASKSSYNSPLHF
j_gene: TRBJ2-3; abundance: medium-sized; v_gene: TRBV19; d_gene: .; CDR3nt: TGTGCCAGTAGTGGCAGGGGCGGCACAGATACGCAGTATTTT; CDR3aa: CASSGRGGTDTQYF
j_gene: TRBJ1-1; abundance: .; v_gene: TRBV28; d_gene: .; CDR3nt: TGTGCCAGCAGTTTCGGGTACACTGAAGCTTTCTTT; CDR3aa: CASSFGYTEAFF
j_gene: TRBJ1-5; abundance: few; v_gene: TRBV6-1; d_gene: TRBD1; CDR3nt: TGTGCCAGCAGTGGGACAGGGGGAAGGCCCCAGCATTTT; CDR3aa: CASSGTGGRPQHF
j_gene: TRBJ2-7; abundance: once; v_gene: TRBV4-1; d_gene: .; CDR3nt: TGCGCCAGCAGCCAGTTAACAGGCTCCTACGAGCAGTACTTC; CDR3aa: CASSQLTGSYEQYF
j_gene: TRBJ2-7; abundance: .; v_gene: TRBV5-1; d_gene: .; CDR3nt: TGCGCCAGCAGCTTGATTGGTGATGGCGAGCAGTACTTC; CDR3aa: CASSLIGDGEQYF
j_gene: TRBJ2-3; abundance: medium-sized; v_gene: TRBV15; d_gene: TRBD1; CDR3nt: TGTGCCACCAGCAGAGGGGACAGGGCGGATACGCAGTATTTT; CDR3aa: CATSRGDRADTQYF
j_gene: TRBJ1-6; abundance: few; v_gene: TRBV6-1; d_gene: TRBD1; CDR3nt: TGTGCCAGCAGGGGGACAGTGCAGCACTCACCCCTCCACTTT; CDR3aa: CASRGTVQHSPLHF
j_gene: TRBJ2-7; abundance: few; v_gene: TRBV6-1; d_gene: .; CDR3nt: TGTGCCAGCAGTCGGGAGGCAGGGGGGAACTACGAGCAGTACTTC; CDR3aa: CASSREAGGNYEQYF
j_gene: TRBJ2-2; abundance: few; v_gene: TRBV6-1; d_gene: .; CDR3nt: TGTGCCAGCATCCCTGGGGCCGGGGAGCTGTTTTTT; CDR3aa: CASIPGAGELFF
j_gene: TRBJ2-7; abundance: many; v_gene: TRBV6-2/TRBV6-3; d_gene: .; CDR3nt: TGTGCCAGCAGAGATCCAGGCAGCTACGAGCAGTACTTC; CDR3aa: CASRDPGSYEQYF
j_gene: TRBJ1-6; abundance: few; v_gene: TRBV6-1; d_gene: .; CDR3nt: TGTGCCAGCTCCTTGACAGAGGATAATTCACCCCTCCACTTT; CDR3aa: CASSLTEDNSPLHF
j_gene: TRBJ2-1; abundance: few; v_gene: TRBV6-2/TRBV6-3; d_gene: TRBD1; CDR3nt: TGTGCCAGCAGTGTCGGGGCCACAGGGGTTTACAATGAGCAGTTCTTC; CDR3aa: CASSVGATGVYNEQFF
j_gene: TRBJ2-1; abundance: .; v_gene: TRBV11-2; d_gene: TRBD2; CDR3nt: TGTGCCAGCAGCCTAGGGGTGGCTAGCGGGAGAGCAAATGAGCAGTTCTTC; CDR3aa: CASSLGVASGRANEQFF
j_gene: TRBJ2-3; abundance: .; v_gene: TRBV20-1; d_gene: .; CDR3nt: TGCAGTGCTAGGGGCCCTTCGGTAGATACGCAGTATTTT; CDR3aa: CSARGPSVDTQYF
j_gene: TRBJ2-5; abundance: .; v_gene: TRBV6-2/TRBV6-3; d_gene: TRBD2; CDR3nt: TGTGCCAGCAGTTACGGTAGCGGGGGGGCCTGGCAAGAGACCCAGTACTTC; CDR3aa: CASSYGSGGAWQETQYF
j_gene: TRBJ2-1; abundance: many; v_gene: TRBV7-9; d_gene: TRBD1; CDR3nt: TGTGCCAGCAGGTTATCGCAGGGGGCTGACAATGAGCAGTTCTTC; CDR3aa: CASRLSQGADNEQFF
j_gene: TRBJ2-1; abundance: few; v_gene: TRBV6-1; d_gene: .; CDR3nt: TGTGCCAGCAGCAGGGACCCAGGGTCCTACAATGAGCAGTTCTTC; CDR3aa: CASSRDPGSYNEQFF